These T cell receptor beta chains were read from a single sample in a study of cytomegalovirus exposure and HLA in healthy donors. The assay was immunoSEQ multiplex PCR, and TCRdb's table has in-frame clones only and misses some. The table records about 130,000 clones, approximately 81% of them present only once. The specimen sequenced was PBMCs. The receptor set was obtained from a man between 18 and 35 years old in good health and CMV-seronegative. Both conserved end residues are trimmed from each CDR3. D genes are given only for firm matches.

TRBJ1-5	.	TRBV18	ASSPDRYSNQPQH
TRBJ2-5	TRBD2	TRBV5-1	ASSRDYGETQY
TRBJ1-5	TRBD1	TRBV7-2	ASSLEQGINQPQH
TRBJ1-1	.	TRBV18	ASSPGEDTEAF
TRBJ1-1	.	TRBV28	ASSEGRDTEAF
TRBJ2-3	.	TRBV4-1	ASSQVSHTQY
TRBJ2-3	.	TRBV4-1	ASSQGLADTQY
TRBJ2-1	TRBD2	TRBV4-1	ASSQEIGLASEQF
TRBJ2-1	TRBD2	TRBV6-5	ASSTRTSGYNEQF
TRBJ2-5	.	TRBV18	ASSPSRGETQY
TRBJ2-7	TRBD1	TRBV28	ASSLRQGVQYEQY
TRBJ2-5	TRBD2	TRBV7-6	ASSPSGSIAETQY
TRBJ2-7	TRBD1	TRBV27	ASSPGTGDYEQY
TRBJ1-4	.	TRBV28	ASSLRLNEKLF
TRBJ2-1	.	TRBV29-1	SVESGVNYNEQF
TRBJ2-2	TRBD2	TRBV27	ASSWDYRRVGELF
TRBJ1-2	TRBD1	TRBV19	ASSIATGDGYT
TRBJ2-6	.	TRBV5-1	ASSHRNSGANVLT
TRBJ2-3	.	TRBV6-1	ASSSQASITDTQY
TRBJ2-3	TRBD2	TRBV19	ASSIAGADTQY
TRBJ1-2	.	TRBV30	AWSRDFGGGYT
TRBJ2-7	.	TRBV6-6	ASSYRETFYEQY
TRBJ2-2	.	TRBV18	ASGGQNTGELF
TRBJ2-5	TRBD1	TRBV4-2	ASSQPRGQGQETQY